Listed here are 5 T cell receptor beta chains from one sample, sequenced in a study of neurological immune-mediated disorders. One entry per CDR3 protein, called by TCRdb with MiXCR from the 5' RACE reads. Of tens of thousands of distinct CDR3 sequences in the sample, around 10% were seen once. The specimen was PBMCs. These receptors all stem from a woman aged 35 to 49 with HTLV-1-associated myelopathy (HAM/TSP).

This clonotype was observed many times. The V gene is TRBV5-1, the J gene TRBJ2-2; 9 positions agree with TRBD1. This CDR3 spans 16 amino acids. Germline CDR1 reads SGHRS; CDR2 reads YFSETQ. J lost 4 bases, V lost 1 base, and 5 bases had no gene match. CDR3 nucleotide sequence: TGCGCCAGCAGCTTGCGGGGACAGGGTTCCACCGGGGAGCTGTTTTTT. Translated: CASSLRGQGSTGELFF.

The chain has TRBV24-1 and TRBJ2-7, with D unresolved. Per the germline V gene, CDR1 is KGHDR and CDR2 is SFDVKD. This CDR3 has 12 amino acids. V lost 4 bases and J 3 bases, leaving 6 bases between the germline ends. CDR3 amino acids: CATSERGYEQYF. The CDR3 DNA follows: TGTGCCACCAGTGAGAGAGGCTACGAGCAGTACTTC.

This rearrangement joins TRBV20-1 to TRBJ1-5; D unresolved. The CDR3 runs to 13 residues. V was clipped by 3 bases and J by 3 bases, with 9 bases between them. Per the germline V gene, CDR1 is DFQATT and CDR2 is SNEGSKA (reference sequence). The CDR3 nucleotides are TGCAGTGCTAGTAAAGGGTACAATCAGCCCCAGCATTTT. As protein: CSASKGYNQPQHF.

There are many counts of this clonotype. The chain combines TRBV10-3 with TRBJ2-4; TRBD1 might be the D (5 bases). The CDR3 runs 13 residues. Per germline, CDR1 ENHRY and CDR2 SYGVKD. Between the trimmed V and J ends, which lost 6 bases and 6 bases, there was a span of 12 bases. The CDR3 sequence is CAISLDSLNIQYF. DNA of the CDR3: TGTGCCATCAGCCTTGACAGCTTAAACATTCAGTACTTC.

This clonotype was recorded at least ten times. The chain employs TRBV7-2 and TRBJ2-2; 8 bases are shared with TRBD2. The CDR3 totals 15 residues. CDR1 and CDR2 (germline): SGHTA, FQGNSA. The ends lost 2 bases at V and 6 bases at J; junction bases unmatched: 5. In DNA, the CDR3 is TGTGCCAGCAGCTTAAAAGCGGGGGATTCCGGGGAGCTGTTTTTT. It yields the protein CASSLKAGDSGELFF.